The 21 T cell receptor beta chains below all came from one sample that was sequenced in a study of T cells after posttransplantation cyclophosphamide. Profiled with immunoSEQ multiplex PCR; TCRdb holds only in-frame clones, not every one. The sample records more than 30,000 clones, under 95% being singletons. Cells defined as naive were viable CD3+CD4+ or CD3+CD8+ and CCR7+CD45RA+CD45RO-CD95-CD27+CD28+. Sequencing used naive CD4+ T cells sorted from PBMCs. These receptor sequences come from a woman in her fifties or sixties in good health, CMV-negative, and a related stem cell transplant donor.

The rearrangement links TRBV7-2 to TRBJ1-6, with unresolved D. V lost 2 bases and J 5 bases, leaving 10 bases between the germline ends. Per the germline V gene, CDR1 is SGHTA and CDR2 is FQGNSA. CDR3 length equals 15 residues. The CDR3, as DNA: TGTGCCAGCAGCTTATCCTCCCAGAATAATTCACCCCTCCACTTT. Translation: CASSLSSQNNSPLHF.

This sequence joins TRBV5-1 and TRBJ2-1; 7 bases match TRBD2. Looked up from germline, CDR1 is SGHRS and CDR2 is YFSETQ. V shed 8 bases and J 8 bases; nucleotides not matched to a gene: 19. The CDR3 runs 16 residues. The CDR3 bases are TGCGCCAGTCCGGGACTACCAAGATTCCCCTTGGATGAGCAGTTCTTC. Protein: CASPGLPRFPLDEQFF.

V gene TRBV30 combines with J gene TRBJ2-7; D not resolved. The germline V and J ends were trimmed by 5 bases and 9 bases, with 23 bases remaining between them. This CDR3 spans 14 amino acids. The V gene's germline CDR1 is GTSNPN and CDR2 SVGIG (reference sequence). For the CDR3, the DNA is TGTGCCTGGCGCCTTTCTTCCGCCGGCCGCGGGCAGTACTTC. Amino acids: CAWRLSSAGRGQYF.

This clone was seen once. CDR3 amino acids: CASSPLGTTGELFF. For the CDR3, the DNA is TGTGCCAGCAGCCCACTCGGGACAACCGGGGAGCTGTTTTTT. J is TRBJ2-2 and V is TRBV27; tentative D call: TRBD1 (6 bases). With 6 bases removed from V and 5 bases from J, the gap between germline ends came to 13 bases. Germline CDR1 is MNHEY and CDR2 is SMNVEV (reference sequence). CDR3 length equals 14 residues.

The chain is built from TRBV5-1 and TRBJ2-3; 9 bases are a match to TRBD2. Trimming removed 2 bases from V and 5 bases from J; junction bases left unmatched: 6. Germline CDR1 reads SGHRS; CDR2 reads YFSETQ. CDR3 length: 15 residues. The CDR3 bases are TGCGCCAGCAGCTTAGGACTAGCGTATAAAGATACGCAGTATTTT. Translation gives CASSLGLAYKDTQYF.

V gene TRBV18 combines with J gene TRBJ1-5; D remains ambiguous. V shed 3 bases and J shed 2 bases, with 5 bases lying between them. The CDR3 extends over 13 amino acids. The germline CDR1 and CDR2 sequences are KGHSH and LQKENI. The CDR3 reads CASSPGGNQPQHF. The CDR3 region has the DNA TGTGCCAGCTCACCCGGTGGCAATCAGCCCCAGCATTTT.

V usage is TRBV2 and J usage is TRBJ1-1; TRBD1 matches 10 bases. The CDR3 is 17 amino acids. The V segment lost 6 bases and the J segment 4 bases; nucleotides outside the gene matches: 14. Germline CDR1 is SNHLY and CDR2 is FYNNEI. The CDR3 DNA reads as TGTGCCAGCAGCCGCATCCCGGGGACAGGGGTGAGCACTGAAGCTTTCTTT. Translation gives CASSRIPGTGVSTEAFF.

The V call is TRBV10-2, the J call TRBJ2-4; D unresolved. This CDR3 comprises 14 residues. Trimming pared 6 bases from V and 8 bases from J, leaving 17 bases between. Germline V gene lookup returns CDR1 WSHSY and CDR2 SAAADI. CDR3 in DNA: TGCGCCAGCAGCTTAGCTACCCCACGGTACATTCAGTACTTC. Translated: CASSLATPRYIQYF.

This chain joins TRBV7-2 and TRBJ2-1; 7 bases agree with TRBD2. CDR1 and CDR2 from the germline V gene are SGHTA and FQGNSA. This CDR3 contains 16 residues. V lost 0 bases, J lost 4 bases, and 6 bases stayed unmatched. The CDR3 nucleotides are TGTGCCAGCAGCTTAGCGCCGTCTAGCGGATACAATGAGCAGTTCTTC. This codes for CASSLAPSSGYNEQFF.

The chain recombines TRBV30 with TRBJ1-1; D gene ambiguous. CDR1 and CDR2 (germline): GTSNPN, SVGIG (reference sequence). Trimming shortened V by 3 bases and J by 4 bases, and 12 bases separated the two germline ends. This CDR3 is built from 13 residues. The CDR3 sequence is CAWRRDGVTEAFF. The CDR3 DNA reads as TGTGCCTGGAGGAGGGATGGGGTCACTGAAGCTTTCTTT.

This chain connects TRBV18 to TRBJ1-1; 8 bases are a match to TRBD1. V was pared by 3 bases and J by 1 base, with 7 bases of the junction left unmatched. Germline assignment: CDR1 KGHSH and CDR2 LQKENI. There are 16 residues in the CDR3. As DNA, the CDR3 is TGTGCCAGCTCACCGAGAACGGGGACAGGGAACACTGAAGCTTTCTTT. It is translated as CASSPRTGTGNTEAFF.

The chain joins TRBV5-1 to TRBJ2-7; weak D call: TRBD2 (5 bases). CDR1 is SGHRS, CDR2 YFSETQ, per germline. The CDR3 totals 13 residues. V lost 2 bases to trimming and J lost 4 bases, with 10 bases between them. DNA for the CDR3: TGCGCCAGCAGCTTAAAAGAGGGTTACGAGCAGTACTTC. This translates into CASSLKEGYEQYF.

This clone has only a few counts. The CDR3 nucleotides read TGTGCCAGCAGTCCGCACTTAACAGGGGGCACTGAAGCTTTCTTT. Protein: CASSPHLTGGTEAFF. The J gene is TRBJ1-1, the V gene TRBV6-6; 8 bases line up with TRBD1. The CDR3 is 15 residues long. The germline CDR1 and CDR2 sequences are MNHNY and SVGAGI (reference sequence). Trimming at V came to 5 bases and at J to 4 bases, leaving 9 bases not matched to a gene.

In DNA form, the CDR3 reads TGCGCCAGCAGCCCAAATACAGGGGGTACCGGGGAGCTGTTTTTT. Translating it yields CASSPNTGGTGELFF. V is TRBV5-1 and J is TRBJ2-2; 8 nucleotides align to TRBD1. There are 15 residues in the CDR3. V gave up 4 bases and J gave up 5 bases; unmatched junction bases: 7. Germline V gene sequence: CDR1 SGHRS, CDR2 YFSETQ.

The chain recombines TRBV6-5 with TRBJ1-3; D is ambiguous. The CDR3 is 16 residues long. CDR1 MNHEY and CDR2 SVGAGI come from the germline V gene. Trimming left V 0 bases short and J 0 bases short, with 9 bases between. CDR3 sequence: CASSYSIGSSGNTIYF. Written as DNA, the CDR3 is TGTGCCAGCAGTTACTCGATAGGGAGCTCTGGAAACACCATATATTTT.

This chain connects TRBV18 to TRBJ2-2, with D maybe TRBD1 (5 bases). CDR1 is KGHSH and CDR2 is LQKENI in the germline V gene. The CDR3 length is 13 residues. Trimming shortened V by 1 base and J by 5 bases, and 5 bases separated the two germline ends. The CDR3 region is CASSPQGTGELFF. The CDR3 DNA is TGTGCCAGCTCACCACAGGGGACCGGGGAGCTGTTTTTT.

The chain has TRBV6-6 and TRBJ1-4; the match to TRBD1 covers 7 bases. The CDR3 loop spans 16 amino acids. Looked up from germline, CDR1 is MNHNY and CDR2 is SVGAGI (reference sequence). J was trimmed by 5 bases and V by 6 bases; bases with no gene match: 12. The CDR3 DNA is TGTGCCAGCAGCCCAGGGACAGCAGGGAAGAATGAAAAACTGTTTTTT. This encodes CASSPGTAGKNEKLFF.

The rearrangement uses TRBV28 and TRBJ1-1; TRBD1 matches at 7 bases. V lost 1 base and J lost 4; bases outside the gene matches: 3. The germline V gene has CDR1 MDHEN and CDR2 SYDVKM. This CDR3 has 14 amino acids. The CDR3 region is CASSLSAGGTEAFF. DNA of the CDR3: TGTGCCAGCAGTTTATCGGCAGGGGGCACTGAAGCTTTCTTT.

In DNA form, the CDR3 reads TGTGCCAGCAGCTCCCCGGGTAGCAATCAGCCCCAGCATTTT. Translation gives CASSSPGSNQPQHF. The chain joins TRBV27 to TRBJ1-5; D is undetermined. Trimming took 6 bases from V and 0 from J, leaving 9 bases between them. CDR3 length: 14 residues. Germline values: CDR1 MNHEY, CDR2 SMNVEV (reference sequence).

The genes are TRBV9 and TRBJ2-2; 8 nucleotides agree with TRBD2. The CDR3 totals 17 residues. The germline gives CDR1 SGDLS, CDR2 YYNGEE. The J segment lost 0 bases and the V segment lost 0 bases, leaving 4 bases of the junction unmatched. The CDR3 sequence is CASSVGVSGANTGELFF. CDR3 coding DNA: TGTGCCAGCAGCGTAGGGGTTAGCGGGGCGAACACCGGGGAGCTGTTTTTT.

This chain links TRBV4-1 with TRBJ2-3, with D perhaps TRBD2 (5 bases). Germline V gives CDR1 MGHRA, CDR2 YSYEKL. V lost 1 base to trimming and J lost 4 bases, with 15 bases between them. The CDR3 consists of 16 residues. The CDR3 DNA follows: TGCGCCAGCAGCCAAGGACTGGTTAGGAGGCCAGATACGCAGTATTTT. It translates to CASSQGLVRRPDTQYF.